This is a list of T cell receptor beta chains from one sample in a study of blood T cell repertoires in COVID-19. This table comes from immunoSEQ multiplex PCR, and its TCRdb copy is limited to in-frame clones, with some not included. The sample lists some 80,000 clones, 70% to 80% occurring once. Input material: peripheral blood. The source is a woman aged 80 or older with active or convalescent COVID-19. The CDR3 runs from the conserved cysteine through the conserved F or W. A D gene is named only where the DNA matches it firmly.

D	J	V	length	CDR3
TRBD1	TRBJ2-5	TRBV7-2	14	CASSSQGSQETQYF
.	TRBJ1-5	TRBV18	17	CASSPVGLGVDNQPQHF
.	TRBJ1-1	TRBV4-3	15	CASSQQTGVNTEAFF
TRBD1	TRBJ1-4	TRBV30	14	CAIKGGGGYEKLFF
.	TRBJ1-2	TRBV6-6	15	CASSYVTTYNYGYTF
.	TRBJ1-4	TRBV7-6	16	CASSLSLRQTNEKLFF
TRBD2	TRBJ2-2	TRBV3-1/TRBV3-2	17	CASNQGLAGGNTGELFF
.	TRBJ2-1	TRBV28	14	CASSLAGPGDEQFF
.	TRBJ2-1	TRBV5-1	12	CASSPQNNEQFF
.	TRBJ1-1	TRBV9	14	CASSVEGTATEAFF
.	TRBJ2-7	TRBV7-8	15	CASSLSQNPGAEQYF
TRBD2	TRBJ2-3	TRBV7-2	16	CASSSLAGSSTDTQYF
.	TRBJ2-3	TRBV7-2	14	CASSLAQGPDTQYF
TRBD1	TRBJ1-5	TRBV4-3	14	CASSQEVDRQPQHF
TRBD1	TRBJ1-1	TRBV5-4	17	CASSIRDRGRMNTEAFF
.	TRBJ2-5	TRBV9	15	CASSVSTGQGETQYF
TRBD1	TRBJ2-2	TRBV5-3	15	CAIHRDRVATGELFF
TRBD1	TRBJ2-1	TRBV10-3	14	CAIRADRGPDEQFF
.	TRBJ1-5	TRBV19	14	CASSIRGSNQPQHF
.	TRBJ1-2	TRBV6-5	13	CASSYSSLLVYTF
.	TRBJ1-5	TRBV2	14	CASSGQTSNQPQHF
.	TRBJ1-4	TRBV29-1	15	CSVRNPGLLGEKLFF
.	TRBJ1-4	TRBV27	15	CASSLERRGREKLFF
TRBD2	TRBJ2-1	TRBV19	15	CASSSPSGRKDEQFF
TRBD2	TRBJ2-7	TRBV6-5	15	CASSLAGLTSYEQYF
TRBD2	TRBJ2-7	TRBV7-3	14	CASSLAGGTHEQYF
TRBD1	TRBJ2-7	TRBV2	14	CASSVWQGAYEQYF
.	TRBJ1-1	TRBV21-1	15	CASSKARQGKTEAFF
TRBD1	TRBJ2-5	TRBV6-2/TRBV6-3	19	CASSRTILGQDQDQETQYF
TRBD2	TRBJ2-1	TRBV6-6	16	CASSYPLSGGYNEQFF
.	TRBJ2-1	TRBV12-3/TRBV12-4	13	CASSLEGGNEQFF
TRBD1	TRBJ2-3	TRBV24-1	19	CATSENPHKGAFVTDTQYF
TRBD1	TRBJ1-2	TRBV6-2/TRBV6-3	15	CASSYGTGPKSGYTF
TRBD2	TRBJ2-5	TRBV7-9	15	CASSLGDTSGETQYF
.	TRBJ2-4	TRBV6-2/TRBV6-3	16	CASSWYGTLAKNIQYF
TRBD1	TRBJ2-7	TRBV7-2	15	CASSVDRELAYEQYF
TRBD2	TRBJ2-7	TRBV7-6	13	CASSQGTSYEQYF
.	TRBJ2-2	TRBV3-1/TRBV3-2	16	CASSQLTGFGTGELFF
TRBD1	TRBJ1-2	TRBV18	13	CASSPDRAGGYTF
.	TRBJ1-5	TRBV7-8	16	CASSPIGVEFNQPQHF